The rows below give T cell receptor beta chains drawn from one sample of a study of T cell repertoires in cytomegalovirus infection. In TCRdb, the reads were re-called with MiXCR into one record per CDR3 protein. The data show approximately 910,000 distinct CDR3 sequences, around 30% seen once. Antigen specificity for these receptors is unknown. This specimen consisted of cultured CD8+ T cells from PBMCs, obtained from culture after CMV antigen stimulation. The receptor source for this set is a human donor in good health (CMV status not recorded). Some clones in this sample may be carry-over from other donors' samples. The CDR3 runs from the conserved cysteine through the conserved F or W. D genes are given only for firm matches. The size entry is marked missing in some rows and otherwise reads once, few, many or a size class.

D gene,J gene,clone size,V gene,CDR3 protein,CDR3 DNA
NA,TRBJ2-7,NA,TRBV10-3,CAIRRGNNEQYF,TGTGCCATCAGAAGGGGCAACAACGAGCAGTACTTC
TRBD1,TRBJ1-2,few,TRBV20-1,CSAQRQGVGYGYTF,TGCAGTGCTCAGAGACAGGGAGTCGGCTATGGCTACACCTTC
TRBD1,TRBJ2-1,few,TRBV15,CATSTETGLVDEQFF,TGTGCCACCAGCACCGAGACAGGGTTGGTGGATGAGCAGTTCTTC
TRBD2,TRBJ2-2,many,TRBV7-2,CASSITSGGLAMNTGELFF,TGTGCCAGCAGCATCACTAGCGGGGGCCTCGCGATGAACACCGGGGAGCTGTTTTTT
TRBD1,TRBJ2-1,NA,TRBV27,CASSLFTGDNEQFF,TGTGCCAGCAGTTTATTTACAGGGGATAATGAGCAGTTCTTC
NA,TRBJ1-2,NA,TRBV29-1,CSVEGPFNYGYTF,TGCAGCGTTGAAGGACCTTTTAACTATGGCTACACCTTC
NA,TRBJ2-3,medium-sized,TRBV7-2,CASSLRRGATDTQYF,TGTGCCAGCAGCTTACGTAGGGGTGCCACAGATACGCAGTATTTT
NA,TRBJ1-1,few,TRBV25-1,CASNGGNTEAFF,TGTGCCAGCAACGGGGGGAACACTGAAGCTTTCTTT
NA,TRBJ2-1,few,TRBV27,CASSLPQGLGYNEQFF,TGTGCCAGCAGTTTACCCCAGGGCCTGGGGTACAATGAGCAGTTCTTC
NA,TRBJ2-7,NA,TRBV7-6,CASSPPQSPQYF,TGTGCCAGCAGCCCCCCCCAAAGCCCGCAGTACTTC
TRBD1,TRBJ1-5,many,TRBV4-1,CASSLQWDRREPQHF,TGCGCCAGCAGCCTCCAATGGGACAGGAGGGAGCCCCAGCATTTT
NA,TRBJ2-5,few,TRBV7-6,CASSLGRGRETQYF,TGTGCTAGCAGCTTGGGACGGGGAAGAGAGACCCAGTACTTC
NA,TRBJ2-6,many,TRBV11-2,CASSLNGFGANVLTF,TGTGCCAGCAGCTTAAACGGCTTTGGGGCCAACGTCCTGACTTTC
NA,TRBJ2-3,few,TRBV7-9,CASSPWLGGAGDTQYF,TGTGCCAGCAGCCCGTGGCTCGGCGGGGCGGGAGATACGCAGTATTTT
TRBD2,TRBJ2-3,NA,TRBV10-2,CASSESRSSGGASDTQYF,TGCGCCAGCAGTGAGTCGCGATCTAGCGGGGGGGCCTCGGATACGCAGTATTTT
NA,TRBJ2-3,many,TRBV7-8,CASSLRLGSVMADTQYF,TGTGCCAGCAGTCTACGACTCGGCTCTGTGATGGCGGATACGCAGTATTTT
NA,TRBJ1-4,NA,TRBV7-9,CASSPSGRANEKLFF,TGTGCCAGCAGCCCTTCCGGCAGGGCTAATGAAAAACTGTTTTTT
NA,TRBJ1-2,NA,TRBV29-1,CSVEGGGYGYTF,TGCAGCGTTGAAGGGGGGGGCTATGGCTACACCTTC
NA,TRBJ1-1,few,TRBV10-3,CAISESRGGNTEAFF,TGTGCCATCAGTGAGTCGAGAGGGGGGAACACTGAAGCTTTCTTT
NA,TRBJ1-5,NA,TRBV20-1,CSALPDRYLSNQPQHF,TGCAGTGCCCTACCTGACAGGTACCTTAGCAATCAGCCCCAGCATTTT
NA,TRBJ2-5,few,TRBV27,CASSSLGGGRETQYF,TGTGCCAGCAGTTCCCTGGGGGGGGGCCGAGAGACCCAGTACTTC
NA,TRBJ2-1,NA,TRBV2,CASSVDSYSYNEQFF,TGTGCCAGCAGTGTAGATAGTTACTCCTACAATGAGCAGTTCTTC
TRBD1,TRBJ2-3,NA,TRBV10-3,CAISRDRGQTTDTQYF,TGTGCCATCAGTAGGGACAGGGGACAGACCACAGATACGCAGTATTTT
NA,TRBJ1-2,NA,TRBV27,CASSLDRSSLYGYTF,TGTGCCAGCAGCTTAGACAGGTCTTCCCTCTATGGCTACACCTTC
NA,TRBJ1-6,many,TRBV27,CASTLGNSPLHF,TGTGCCAGCACCTTGGGCAATTCACCCCTCCACTTT
NA,TRBJ2-1,few,TRBV12-5,CASGFLILGGASNEQFF,TGTGCTAGTGGTTTCCTCATCTTGGGGGGCGCGTCCAATGAGCAGTTCTTC
TRBD2,TRBJ2-5,few,TRBV15,CATSRDVTGLAGLEETQYF,TGTGCCACCAGCAGAGATGTAACGGGACTAGCGGGGTTAGAAGAGACCCAGTACTTC
NA,TRBJ1-1,NA,TRBV5-5,CASSLGQGTLEAFF,TGCGCCAGCAGCTTGGGGCAGGGAACCCTTGAAGCTTTCTTT
NA,TRBJ2-1,NA,TRBV5-5,CASSQFRGPYNEQFF,TGTGCCAGCAGCCAATTTCGGGGACCATACAATGAGCAGTTCTTC
NA,TRBJ2-2,NA,TRBV20-1,CSARVTQGKDTGELFF,TGCAGTGCTAGGGTAACACAGGGCAAGGACACCGGGGAGCTGTTTTTT
NA,TRBJ2-1,many,TRBV7-6,CASSLVDEAVTSYNEQFF,TGTGCCAGCAGCTTAGTGGACGAAGCTGTGACCTCCTACAATGAGCAGTTCTTC
TRBD2,TRBJ2-5,NA,TRBV4-3,CASSQETSGDFTTQYF,TGCGCCAGCAGCCAGGAGACTAGCGGGGACTTTACGACCCAGTACTTC
TRBD2,TRBJ2-6,NA,TRBV7-9,CASSLGGGVFPNSGANVLTF,TGTGCCAGCAGCTTGGGGGGAGGGGTCTTCCCCAACTCTGGGGCCAACGTCCTGACTTTC
NA,TRBJ2-5,NA,TRBV7-6,CASSPALGGAKTQYF,TGTGCCAGCAGCCCCGCCCTCGGGGGAGCGAAGACCCAGTACTTC
TRBD2,TRBJ2-1,few,TRBV2,CASTGRLAGAKSSYNEQFF,TGTGCCAGCACTGGGCGGCTAGCGGGGGCCAAAAGCTCCTACAATGAGCAGTTCTTC
TRBD1,TRBJ1-4,few,TRBV4-3,CASSQGDGTEINEKLFF,TGCGCCAGCAGCCAAGGGGATGGGACAGAAATAAATGAAAAACTGTTTTTT
TRBD2,TRBJ2-2,NA,TRBV6-1,CASSENIMTSWAGELFF,TGTGCCAGCAGTGAAAACATTATGACTAGCTGGGCCGGGGAGCTGTTTTTT
NA,TRBJ1-1,few,TRBV4-1,CASSQAEPLGAFF,TGCGCCAGCAGCCAAGCGGAGCCTTTGGGAGCTTTCTTT
NA,TRBJ1-1,NA,TRBV27,CASNLWMRAEAFF,TGTGCCAGCAATTTATGGATGCGTGCTGAAGCTTTCTTT
NA,TRBJ1-2,NA,TRBV27,CASSSKQDYGYTF,TGTGCCAGCAGTTCGAAACAGGACTATGGCTACACCTTC
NA,TRBJ1-2,many,TRBV7-8,CASSLGQPGGYTF,TGTGCCAGCAGCTTAGGACAGCCGGGAGGCTACACCTTC
TRBD1,TRBJ2-1,NA,TRBV24-1,CATSDLQGTEKYNEQFF,TGTGCCACCAGTGATTTGCAGGGGACAGAAAAATACAATGAGCAGTTCTTC
NA,TRBJ2-7,few,TRBV27,CASSLSLAAYEQYF,TGTGCCAGCAGTTTATCGCTAGCCGCCTACGAGCAGTACTTC
NA,TRBJ2-7,NA,TRBV10-3,CAIRTSREEQYF,TGTGCCATCCGGACGAGTCGAGAGGAGCAGTACTTC
NA,TRBJ2-5,few,TRBV6-6,CASTYSSQPPKETQYF,TGTGCCAGCACCTACTCTAGTCAGCCGCCCAAAGAGACCCAGTACTTC
TRBD1,TRBJ1-1,NA,TRBV5-3,CASSLDRNGEAFF,TGTGCCAGCAGCTTGGACAGGAATGGTGAAGCTTTCTTT
TRBD1,TRBJ2-1,NA,TRBV4-1,CASSQLSQGSYNEQFF,TGCGCCAGCAGCCAGCTTTCACAGGGGTCTTACAATGAGCAGTTCTTC
NA,TRBJ2-1,NA,TRBV20-1,CSARFTPSPYNEQFF,TGCAGTGCTAGATTCACCCCGTCCCCATACAATGAGCAGTTCTTC
NA,TRBJ2-3,NA,TRBV7-3,CASSLRGALDTQYF,TGTGCCAGCAGCTTACGGGGGGCCTTAGATACGCAGTATTTT
NA,TRBJ1-3,NA,TRBV6-2/TRBV6-3,CASTLPRQTEADTTYF,TGTGCCAGCACATTACCTCGGCAAACCGAAGCGGACACCACATATTTT
NA,TRBJ1-1,NA,TRBV2,CASRGGGTNTEAFF,TGTGCCAGCAGAGGGGGGGGCACGAACACTGAAGCTTTCTTT
NA,TRBJ1-5,many,TRBV7-2,CASSLSSREYAQPQHF,TGTGCCAGCAGCTTAAGCTCGCGGGAGTATGCTCAGCCCCAGCATTTT
NA,TRBJ2-3,few,TRBV6-2/TRBV6-3,CASSRLEGDGTQYF,TGTGCCAGCAGTAGACTAGAGGGTGATGGTACGCAGTATTTT